This T cell receptor beta chain originates from a study of control samples from healthy donors and cancer patients. The CDR3 runs to 13 residues. Trimming left V 5 bases short and J 6 bases short, with 11 bases between. Sequencing used immunoSEQ multiplex PCR; TCRdb keeps in-frame clones, though not all of them. This table holds about 120,000 clones, roughly 92% found once. Sequencing was carried out using blood. V is TRBV12-3 or TRBV12-4 and J is TRBJ2-4; no reliable D call. This TCR was sampled from a woman aged 18 to 35 in good health. CDR3 sequence reads: CASSMPGGNIQYF. In DNA, the CDR3 is TGTGCCAGCAGTATGCCTGGCGGAAACATTCAGTACTTC.